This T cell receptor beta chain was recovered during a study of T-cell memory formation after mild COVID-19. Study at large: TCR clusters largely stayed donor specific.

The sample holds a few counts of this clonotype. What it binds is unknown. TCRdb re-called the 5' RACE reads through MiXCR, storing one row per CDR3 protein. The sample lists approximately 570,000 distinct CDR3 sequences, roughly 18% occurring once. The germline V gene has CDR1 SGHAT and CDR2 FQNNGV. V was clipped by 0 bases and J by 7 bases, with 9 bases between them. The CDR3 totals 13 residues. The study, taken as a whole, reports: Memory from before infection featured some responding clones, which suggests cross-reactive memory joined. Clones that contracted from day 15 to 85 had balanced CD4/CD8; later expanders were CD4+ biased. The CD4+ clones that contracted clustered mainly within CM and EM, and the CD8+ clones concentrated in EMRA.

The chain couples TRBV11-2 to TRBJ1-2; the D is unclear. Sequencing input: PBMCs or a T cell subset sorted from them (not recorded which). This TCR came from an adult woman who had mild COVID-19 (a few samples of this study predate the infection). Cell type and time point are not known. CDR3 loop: CASSLDGGSGYTF. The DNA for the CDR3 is TGTGCCAGCAGCTTAGACGGCGGGTCTGGCTACACCTTC.